These 7 T cell receptor beta chains share one sample of origin, sequenced in a study of identical twins. TCRdb recomputed calls from the 5' RACE reads with MiXCR, one row per CDR3 protein. The sample holds roughly 630,000 distinct CDR3 sequences, under 8.5% seen once. The same data also went into a second study, on yellow fever vaccine responses in identical twins.

The sequencing input was PBMCs. The receptors were sampled from a woman under 30 in good health.

This clonotype was seen ten or more times. The V gene is TRBV29-1, the J gene TRBJ2-1; 10 nucleotides match TRBD2. Per germline, CDR1 SQVTM and CDR2 ANQGSEA. V lost 6 bases and J lost 4; bases outside the gene matches: 18. The CDR3 sequence is 18 residues long. The CDR3 DNA sequence: TGCAGCGTGAATCCAACAGTTAGCGGGAGGCTCTTTTACAATGAGCAGTTCTTC. Amino acid sequence: CSVNPTVSGRLFYNEQFF.

The sample holds a few counts of this clonotype. The genes are TRBV7-9 and TRBJ1-4; D perhaps matches TRBD1 (6 bases). The CDR3 spans 13 residues. V shed 4 bases and J shed 7 bases, with 10 bases lying between them. The germline CDR1 and CDR2 sequences are SEHNR and FQNEAQ (reference sequence). The CDR3 coding sequence is TGTGCCAGCAGCTGGACAGTCGGTGAAAAACTGTTTTTT. It encodes CASSWTVGEKLFF.

This clonotype was observed at least ten times. The V call is TRBV25-1, the J call TRBJ2-3, with D hard to call. The germline V gene has CDR1 MGHDK and CDR2 SYGVNS. The length of the CDR3 is 14 residues. V lost 2 bases to trimming and J lost 0 bases, with 6 bases between them. The CDR3, as DNA: TGTGCCAGCAGTGAAAGGCTTAGCACAGATACGCAGTATTTT. Translation: CASSERLSTDTQYF.

This clonotype was found many times. Here the CDR3 reads CASSQASRGRNTEAFF. DNA of the CDR3: TGTGCCAGCAGCCAAGCAAGCAGGGGGCGGAACACTGAAGCTTTCTTT. V and J are TRBV3-1 and TRBJ1-1, with 8 bases that match TRBD1. The CDR3 runs to 16 residues. Per germline, CDR1 LGHDT and CDR2 YNNKEL (reference sequence). Trimming cost V 1 base and J 1 base; bases outside gene matches: 5.

There are a few counts of this clonotype. The CDR3 sequence is CASSLTGLTGGGEAFF. Here the CDR3 DNA reads TGTGCCAGCAGCTTAACCGGACTAACAGGGGGCGGTGAAGCTTTCTTT. The V and J genes are TRBV7-9 and TRBJ1-1; TRBD1 matches 9 bases. The germline CDR1 and CDR2 sequences are SEHNR and FQNEAQ (reference sequence). The CDR3 extends over 16 amino acids. V lost 2 bases and J lost 7; bases outside the gene matches: 11.

This clonotype has just a few counts. The chain carries TRBV12-3 or TRBV12-4 and TRBJ1-1; the D gene is possibly TRBD1 (5 bases). Between the trimmed V and J ends, which lost 3 bases and 10 bases, there was a span of 12 bases. The CDR3 sequence is 12 residues long. The CDR3 loop is CASSFGGTRAFF. Here the CDR3 DNA reads TGTGCCAGCAGTTTTGGGGGAACGAGAGCTTTCTTT.

The chain employs TRBV24-1 and TRBJ2-6; TRBD2 matches 11 bases. Germline V gene sequence: CDR1 KGHDR, CDR2 SFDVKD. There are 19 residues in the CDR3. J was trimmed by 0 bases and V by 2 bases; bases with no gene match: 5. CDR3 sequence reads: CATSDSRLAGYSGANVLTF. Here the CDR3 DNA reads TGTGCCACCAGTGATTCACGACTAGCGGGGTACTCTGGGGCCAACGTCCTGACTTTC.